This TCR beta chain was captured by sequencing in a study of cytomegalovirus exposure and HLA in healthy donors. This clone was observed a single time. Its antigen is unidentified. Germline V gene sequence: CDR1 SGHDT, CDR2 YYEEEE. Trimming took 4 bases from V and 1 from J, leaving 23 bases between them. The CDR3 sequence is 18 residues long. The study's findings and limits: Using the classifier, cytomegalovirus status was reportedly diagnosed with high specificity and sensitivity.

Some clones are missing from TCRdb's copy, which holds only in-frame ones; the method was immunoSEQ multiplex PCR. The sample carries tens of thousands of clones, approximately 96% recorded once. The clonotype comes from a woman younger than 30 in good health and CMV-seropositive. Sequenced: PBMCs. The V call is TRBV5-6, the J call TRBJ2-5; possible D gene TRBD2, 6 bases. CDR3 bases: TGTGCCAGCAGCCATAACTTGGGGTCGGGGGTCTTCCAAGAGACCCAGTACTTC. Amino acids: CASSHNLGSGVFQETQYF. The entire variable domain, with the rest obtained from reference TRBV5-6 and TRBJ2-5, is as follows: DAGVTQSPTHLIKTRGQQVTLRCSPKSGHDTVSWYQQALGQGPQFIFQYYEEEERQRGNFPDRFSGHQFPNYSSELNVNALLLGDSALYLCASSHNLGSGVFQETQYFGPGTRLLVL.